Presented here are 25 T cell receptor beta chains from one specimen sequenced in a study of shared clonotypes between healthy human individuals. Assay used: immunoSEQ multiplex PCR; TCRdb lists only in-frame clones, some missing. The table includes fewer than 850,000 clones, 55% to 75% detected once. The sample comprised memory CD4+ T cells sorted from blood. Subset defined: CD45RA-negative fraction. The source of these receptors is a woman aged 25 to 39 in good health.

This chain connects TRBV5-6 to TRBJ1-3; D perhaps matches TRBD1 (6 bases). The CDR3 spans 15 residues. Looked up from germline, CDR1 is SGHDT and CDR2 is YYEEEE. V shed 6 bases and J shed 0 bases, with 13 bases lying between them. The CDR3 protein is CASNPQGLSGNTIYF. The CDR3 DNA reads TGTGCCAGCAACCCCCAGGGGCTCTCTGGAAACACCATATATTTT.

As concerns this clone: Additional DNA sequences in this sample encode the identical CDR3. CDR3 loop: CASSPGTGVTYEQYF. In nucleotides, the CDR3 is TGTGCCAGCTCACCAGGTACAGGGGTCACCTACGAGCAGTACTTC. The chain carries TRBV18 and TRBJ2-7; the match to TRBD1 covers 7 bases. The CDR3 has 15 amino acids. Germline CDR1 is KGHSH and CDR2 is LQKENI. Unmatched junction bases numbered 6, after V lost 2 bases and J lost 2 bases.

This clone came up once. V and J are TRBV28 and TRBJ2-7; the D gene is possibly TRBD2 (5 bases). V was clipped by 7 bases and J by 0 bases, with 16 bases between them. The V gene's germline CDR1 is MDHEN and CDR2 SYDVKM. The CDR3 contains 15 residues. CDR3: CASIPGYPSSYEQYF. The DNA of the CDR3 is TGTGCCAGCATTCCGGGGTACCCAAGCTCCTACGAGCAGTACTTC.

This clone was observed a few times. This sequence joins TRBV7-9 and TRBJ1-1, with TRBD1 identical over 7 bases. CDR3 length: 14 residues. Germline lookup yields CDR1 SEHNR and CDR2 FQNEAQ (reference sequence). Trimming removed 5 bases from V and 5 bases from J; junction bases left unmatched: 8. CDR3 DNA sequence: TGTGCCAGCAGCCTAGGACAGGCGGCGACTGAAGCTTTCTTT. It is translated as CASSLGQAATEAFF.

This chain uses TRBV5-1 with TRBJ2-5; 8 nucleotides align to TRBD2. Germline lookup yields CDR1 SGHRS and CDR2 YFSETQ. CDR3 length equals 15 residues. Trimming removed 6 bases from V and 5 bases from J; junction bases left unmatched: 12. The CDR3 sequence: CASKNGRGGLETQYF. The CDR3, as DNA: TGCGCCAGCAAAAACGGGAGGGGGGGGCTGGAGACCCAGTACTTC.

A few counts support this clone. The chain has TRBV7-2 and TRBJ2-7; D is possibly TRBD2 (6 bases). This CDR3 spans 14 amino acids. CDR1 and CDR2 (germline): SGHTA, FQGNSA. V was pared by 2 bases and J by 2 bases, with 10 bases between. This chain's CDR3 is CASSLSGVPYEQYF. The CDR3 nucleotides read TGTGCCAGCAGCTTATCGGGAGTCCCCTACGAGCAGTACTTC.

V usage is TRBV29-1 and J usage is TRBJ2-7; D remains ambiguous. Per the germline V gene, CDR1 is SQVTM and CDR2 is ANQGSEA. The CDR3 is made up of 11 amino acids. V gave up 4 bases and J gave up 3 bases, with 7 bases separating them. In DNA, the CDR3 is TGCAGCGTTGTGACGTACTACGAGCAGTACTTC. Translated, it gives CSVVTYYEQYF.

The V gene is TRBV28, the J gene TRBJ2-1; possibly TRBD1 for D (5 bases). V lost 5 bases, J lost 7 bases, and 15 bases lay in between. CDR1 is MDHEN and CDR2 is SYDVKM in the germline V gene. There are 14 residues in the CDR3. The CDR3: CASSPSGRENEQFF. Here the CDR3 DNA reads TGTGCCAGCAGTCCCTCGGGCAGGGAAAATGAGCAGTTCTTC.

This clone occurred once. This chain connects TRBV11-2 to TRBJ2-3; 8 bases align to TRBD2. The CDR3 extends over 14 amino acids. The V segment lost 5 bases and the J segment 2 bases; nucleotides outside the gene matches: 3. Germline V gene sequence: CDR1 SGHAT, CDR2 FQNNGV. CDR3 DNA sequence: TGTGCCAGCAGCCTTAGCGGGGACACAGATACGCAGTATTTT. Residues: CASSLSGDTDTQYF. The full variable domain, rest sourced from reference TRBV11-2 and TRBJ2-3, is EAGVAQSPRYKIIEKRQSVAFWCNPISGHATLYWYQQILGQGPKLLIQFQNNGVVDDSQLPKDRFSAERLKGVDSTLKIQPAKLEDSAVYLCASSLSGDTDTQYFGPGTRLTVL.

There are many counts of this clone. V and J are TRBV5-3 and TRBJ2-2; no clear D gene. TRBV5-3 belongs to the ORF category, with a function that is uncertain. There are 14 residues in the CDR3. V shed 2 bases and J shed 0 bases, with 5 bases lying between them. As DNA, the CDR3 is TGTGCCAGAAGCTTCCAGTCGAACACCGGGGAGCTGTTTTTT. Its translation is CARSFQSNTGELFF.

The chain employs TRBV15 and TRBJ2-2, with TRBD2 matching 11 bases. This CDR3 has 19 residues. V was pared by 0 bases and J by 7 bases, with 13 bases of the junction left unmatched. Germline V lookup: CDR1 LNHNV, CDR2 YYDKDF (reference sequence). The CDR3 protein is CATSRDTLSGRASDGELFF. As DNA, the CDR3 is TGTGCCACCAGCAGAGATACACTTAGCGGGAGGGCCTCTGACGGGGAGCTGTTTTTT.

The CDR3 spells CASSTLHTDTQYF. For the CDR3, the DNA is TGTGCCAGTAGTACCCTTCACACAGATACGCAGTATTTT. This chain links TRBV19 with TRBJ2-3, with no clear D. CDR1 is LNHDA and CDR2 is SQIVND in the germline V gene (reference sequence). V gave up 4 bases and J gave up 2 bases, with 7 bases separating them. CDR3 size: 13 residues.

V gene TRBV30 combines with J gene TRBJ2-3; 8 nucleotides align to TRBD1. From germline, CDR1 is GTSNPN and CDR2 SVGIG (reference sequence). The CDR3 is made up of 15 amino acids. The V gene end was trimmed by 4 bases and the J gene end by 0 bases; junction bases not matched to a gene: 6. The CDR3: CAWNRGTESTDTQYF. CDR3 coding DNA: TGTGCCTGGAACAGGGGGACCGAAAGCACAGATACGCAGTATTTT.

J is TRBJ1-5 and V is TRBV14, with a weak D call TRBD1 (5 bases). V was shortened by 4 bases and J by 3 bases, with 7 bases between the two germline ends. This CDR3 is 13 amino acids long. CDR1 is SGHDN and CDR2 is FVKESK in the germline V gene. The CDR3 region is CASSRQYNQPQHF. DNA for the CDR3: TGTGCCAGCAGCCGACAGTACAATCAGCCCCAGCATTTT.

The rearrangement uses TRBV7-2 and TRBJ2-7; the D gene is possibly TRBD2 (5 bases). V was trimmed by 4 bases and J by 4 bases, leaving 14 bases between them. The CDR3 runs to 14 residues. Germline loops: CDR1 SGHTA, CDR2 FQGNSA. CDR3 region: CASSSLAGSYEQYF. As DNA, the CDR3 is TGTGCCAGCAGCTCTCTAGCAGGATCGTACGAGCAGTACTTC. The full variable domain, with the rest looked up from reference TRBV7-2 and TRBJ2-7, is GAGVSQSPSNKVTEKGKDVELRCDPISGHTALYWYRQSLGQGLEFLIYFQGNSAPDKSGLPSDRFSAERTGGSVSTLTIQRTQQEDSAVYLCASSSLAGSYEQYFGPGTRLTVT.

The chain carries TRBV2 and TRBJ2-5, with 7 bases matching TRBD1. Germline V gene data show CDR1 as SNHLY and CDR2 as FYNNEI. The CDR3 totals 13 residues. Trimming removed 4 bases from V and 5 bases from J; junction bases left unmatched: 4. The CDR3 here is CASSGQGRETQYF. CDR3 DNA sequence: TGTGCCAGCAGTGGACAGGGTAGGGAGACCCAGTACTTC.

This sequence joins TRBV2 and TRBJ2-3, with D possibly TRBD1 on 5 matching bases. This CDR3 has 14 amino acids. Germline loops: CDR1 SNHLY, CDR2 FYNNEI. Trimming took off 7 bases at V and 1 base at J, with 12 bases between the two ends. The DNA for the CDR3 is TGTGCCAGCATGAGGTGGGGCGGCACAGATACGCAGTATTTT. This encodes CASMRWGGTDTQYF. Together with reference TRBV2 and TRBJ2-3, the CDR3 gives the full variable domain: EPEVTQTPSHQVTQMGQEVILRCVPISNHLYFYWYRQILGQKVEFLVSFYNNEISEKSEIFDDQFSVERPDGSNFTLKIRSTKLEDSAMYFCASMRWGGTDTQYFGPGTRLTVL.

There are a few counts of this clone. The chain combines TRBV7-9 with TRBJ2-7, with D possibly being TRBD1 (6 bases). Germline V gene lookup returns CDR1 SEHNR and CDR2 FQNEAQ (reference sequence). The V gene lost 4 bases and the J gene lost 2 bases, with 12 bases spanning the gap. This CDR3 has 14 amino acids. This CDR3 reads CASSSPRGTYEQYF. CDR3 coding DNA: TGTGCCAGCAGCTCGCCCAGGGGAACCTACGAGCAGTACTTC.

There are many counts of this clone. CDR3 residues: CGTSGTTDTQYF. In nucleotides, the CDR3 is TGTGGGACTAGCGGGACCACAGATACGCAGTATTTT. This chain uses TRBV25-1 with TRBJ2-3; TRBD2 matches 12 bases. Germline V gene lookup returns CDR1 MGHDK and CDR2 SYGVNS. The CDR3 extends over 12 amino acids.

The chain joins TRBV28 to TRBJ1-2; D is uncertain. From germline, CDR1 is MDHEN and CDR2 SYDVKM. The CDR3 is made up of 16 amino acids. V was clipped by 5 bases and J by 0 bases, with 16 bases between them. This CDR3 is CASSAPGQTSNYGYTF. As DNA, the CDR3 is TGTGCCAGCAGTGCCCCCGGGCAGACTTCTAACTATGGCTACACCTTC.

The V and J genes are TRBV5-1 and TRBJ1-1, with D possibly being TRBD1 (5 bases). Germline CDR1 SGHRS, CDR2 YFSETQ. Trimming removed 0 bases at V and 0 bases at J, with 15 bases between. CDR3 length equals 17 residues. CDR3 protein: CASSLGQQSFMNTEAFF. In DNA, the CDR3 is TGCGCCAGCAGCTTGGGACAGCAGAGCTTTATGAACACTGAAGCTTTCTTT.

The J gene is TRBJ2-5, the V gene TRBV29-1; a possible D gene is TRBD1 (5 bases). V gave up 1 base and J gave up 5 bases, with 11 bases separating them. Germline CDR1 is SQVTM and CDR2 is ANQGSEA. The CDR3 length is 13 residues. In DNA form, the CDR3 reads TGCAGCGTTGAAGTTGACAGTATGGAGACCCAGTACTTC. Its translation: CSVEVDSMETQYF.

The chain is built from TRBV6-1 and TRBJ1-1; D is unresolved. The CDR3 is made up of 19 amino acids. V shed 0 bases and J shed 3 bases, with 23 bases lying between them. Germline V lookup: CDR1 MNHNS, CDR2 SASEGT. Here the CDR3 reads CASSEAILQNWEVDTEAFF. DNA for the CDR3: TGTGCCAGCAGTGAAGCGATACTACAGAATTGGGAGGTGGACACTGAAGCTTTCTTT.

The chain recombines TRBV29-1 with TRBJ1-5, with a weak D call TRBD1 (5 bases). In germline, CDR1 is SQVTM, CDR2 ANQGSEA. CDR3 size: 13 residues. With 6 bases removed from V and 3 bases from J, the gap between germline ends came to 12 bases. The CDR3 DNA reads TGCAGCGTCTCAGACAGACCCAATCAGCCCCAGCATTTT. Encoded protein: CSVSDRPNQPQHF.

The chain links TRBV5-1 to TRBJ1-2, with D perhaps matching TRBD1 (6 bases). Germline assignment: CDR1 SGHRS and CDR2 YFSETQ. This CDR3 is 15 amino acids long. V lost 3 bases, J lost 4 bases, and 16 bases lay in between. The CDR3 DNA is TGCGCCAGCAGCTCAACCACCGGGACACCCTATGGCTACACCTTC. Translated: CASSSTTGTPYGYTF. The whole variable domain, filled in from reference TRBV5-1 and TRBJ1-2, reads KAGVTQTPRYLIKTRGQQVTLSCSPISGHRSVSWYQQTPGQGLQFLFEYFSETQRNKGNFPGRFSGRQFSNSRSEMNVSTLELGDSALYLCASSSTTGTPYGYTFGSGTRLTVV.